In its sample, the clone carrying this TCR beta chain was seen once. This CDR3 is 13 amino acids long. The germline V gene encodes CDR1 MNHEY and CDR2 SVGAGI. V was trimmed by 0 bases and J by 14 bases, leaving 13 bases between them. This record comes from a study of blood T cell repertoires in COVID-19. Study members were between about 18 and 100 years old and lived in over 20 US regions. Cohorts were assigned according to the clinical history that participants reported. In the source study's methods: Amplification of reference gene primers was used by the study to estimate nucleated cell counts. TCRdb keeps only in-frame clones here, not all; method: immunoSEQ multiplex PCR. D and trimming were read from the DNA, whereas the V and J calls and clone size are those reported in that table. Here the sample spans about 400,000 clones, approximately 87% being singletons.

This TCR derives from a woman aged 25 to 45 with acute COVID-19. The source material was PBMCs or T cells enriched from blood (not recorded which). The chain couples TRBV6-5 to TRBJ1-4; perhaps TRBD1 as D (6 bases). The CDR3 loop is CASSYSPSGHLFF. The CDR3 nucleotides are TGTGCCAGCAGTTACTCCCCTTCGGGACATCTGTTTTTT.